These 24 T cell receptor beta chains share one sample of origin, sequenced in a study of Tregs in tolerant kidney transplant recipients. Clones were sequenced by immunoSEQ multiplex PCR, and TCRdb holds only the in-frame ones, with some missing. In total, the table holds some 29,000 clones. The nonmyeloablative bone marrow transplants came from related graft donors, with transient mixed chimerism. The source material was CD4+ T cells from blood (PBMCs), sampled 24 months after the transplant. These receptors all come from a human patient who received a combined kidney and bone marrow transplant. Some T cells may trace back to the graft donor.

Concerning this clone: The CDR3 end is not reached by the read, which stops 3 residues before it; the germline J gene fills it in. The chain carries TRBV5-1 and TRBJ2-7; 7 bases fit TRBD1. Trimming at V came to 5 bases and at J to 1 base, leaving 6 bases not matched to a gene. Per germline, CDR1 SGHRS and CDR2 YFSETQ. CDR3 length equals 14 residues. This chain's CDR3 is CASRYGTDSYEQYF. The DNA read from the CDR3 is TGCGCCAGCAGATATGGGACAGATTCCTACGAG.

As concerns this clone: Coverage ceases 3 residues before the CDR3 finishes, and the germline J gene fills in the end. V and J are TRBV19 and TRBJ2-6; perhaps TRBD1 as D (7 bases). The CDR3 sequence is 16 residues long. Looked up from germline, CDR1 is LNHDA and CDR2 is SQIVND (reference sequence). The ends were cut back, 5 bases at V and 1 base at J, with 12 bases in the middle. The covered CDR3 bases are TGTGCCAGTAGTCTCAGGGGGGCATCTGGGGCCAACGTC. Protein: CASSLRGASGANV. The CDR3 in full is CASSLRGASGANVLTF.

The CDR3 is CASSLRLAGTYEQYF. CDR3 bases read: TGTGCCAGCAGCCTAAGACTAGCGGGGACCTACGAG. The chain employs TRBV11-1 and TRBJ2-7, with 11 bases lining up with TRBD2. From the germline J gene comes the end of the CDR3, since the read stops 3 residues before it. Per the germline V gene, CDR1 is SGHAT and CDR2 is FQDESV (reference sequence). This CDR3 region has 15 residues. Germline trimming cut 5 bases from V and 2 bases from J; bases unmatched to any gene: 5.

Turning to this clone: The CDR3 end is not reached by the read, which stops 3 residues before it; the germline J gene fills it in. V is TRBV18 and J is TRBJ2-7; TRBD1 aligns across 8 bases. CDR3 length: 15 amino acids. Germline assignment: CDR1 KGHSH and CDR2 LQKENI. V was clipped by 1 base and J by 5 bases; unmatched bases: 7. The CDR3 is CASSPQGQGAHEQYF. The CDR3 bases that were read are TGTGCCAGCTCACCACAAGGGCAGGGGGCACACGAG.

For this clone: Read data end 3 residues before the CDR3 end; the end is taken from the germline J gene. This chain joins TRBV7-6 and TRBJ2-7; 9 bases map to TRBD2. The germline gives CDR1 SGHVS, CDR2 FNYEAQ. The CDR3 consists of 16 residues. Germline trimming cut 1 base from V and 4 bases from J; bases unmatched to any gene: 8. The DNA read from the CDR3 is TGTGCCAGCAGCTTAGAACTAGCGGGCGAACTATACGAG. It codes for CASSLELAGELYE. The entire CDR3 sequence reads CASSLELAGELYEQYF.

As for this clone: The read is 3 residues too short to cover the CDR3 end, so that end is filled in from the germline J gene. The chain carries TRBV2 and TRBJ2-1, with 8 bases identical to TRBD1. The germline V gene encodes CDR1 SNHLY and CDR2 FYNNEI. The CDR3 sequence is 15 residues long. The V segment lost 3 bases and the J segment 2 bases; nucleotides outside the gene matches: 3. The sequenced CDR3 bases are TGTGCCAGCAGTGATCTACAGGGGGCCTACAATGAG. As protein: CASSDLQGAYNE. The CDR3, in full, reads CASSDLQGAYNEQFF.

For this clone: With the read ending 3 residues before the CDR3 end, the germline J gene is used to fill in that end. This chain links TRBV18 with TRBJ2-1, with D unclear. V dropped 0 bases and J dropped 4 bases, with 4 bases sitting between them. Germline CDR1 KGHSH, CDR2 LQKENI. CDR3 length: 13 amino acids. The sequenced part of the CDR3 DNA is TGTGCCAGCTCACCACCCAGTTACAATGAG. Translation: CASSPPSYNE. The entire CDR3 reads CASSPPSYNEQFF. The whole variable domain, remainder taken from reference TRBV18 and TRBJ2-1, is NAGVMQNPRHLVRRRGQEARLRCSPMKGHSHVYWYRQLPEEGLKFMVYLQKENIIDESGMPKERFSAEFPKEGPSILRIQQVVRGDSAAYFCASSPPSYNEQFFGPGTRLTVL.

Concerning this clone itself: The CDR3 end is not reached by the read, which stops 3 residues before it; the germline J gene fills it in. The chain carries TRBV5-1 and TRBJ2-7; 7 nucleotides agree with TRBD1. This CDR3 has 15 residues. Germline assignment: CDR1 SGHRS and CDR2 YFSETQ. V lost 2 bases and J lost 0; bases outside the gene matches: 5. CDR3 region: CASSLGDSDSYEQYF. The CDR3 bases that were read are TGCGCCAGCAGCTTAGGGGACAGTGACTCCTACGAG.

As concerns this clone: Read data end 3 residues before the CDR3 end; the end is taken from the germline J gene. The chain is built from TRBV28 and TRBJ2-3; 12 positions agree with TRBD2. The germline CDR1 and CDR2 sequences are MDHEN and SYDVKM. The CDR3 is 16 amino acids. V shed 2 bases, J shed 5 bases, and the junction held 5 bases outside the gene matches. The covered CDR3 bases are TGTGCCAGCAGTTTAACACTAGCGGGAGGTGTAGATACG. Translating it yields CASSLTLAGGVDT. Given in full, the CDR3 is CASSLTLAGGVDTQYF.

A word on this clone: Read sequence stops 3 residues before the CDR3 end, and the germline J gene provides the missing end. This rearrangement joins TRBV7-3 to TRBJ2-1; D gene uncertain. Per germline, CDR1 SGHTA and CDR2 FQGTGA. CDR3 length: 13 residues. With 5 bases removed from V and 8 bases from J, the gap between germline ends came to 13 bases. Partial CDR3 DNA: TGTGCCAGCAGCCCTGAGGCTCGATATGAG. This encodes CASSPEARYE. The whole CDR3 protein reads CASSPEARYEQFF. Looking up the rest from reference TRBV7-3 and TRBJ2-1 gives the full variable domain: GAGVSQTPSNKVTEKGKYVELRCDPISGHTALYWYRQSLGQGPEFLIYFQGTGAADDSGLPNDRFFAVRPEGSVSTLKIQRTERGDSAVYLCASSPEARYEQFFGPGTRLTVL.

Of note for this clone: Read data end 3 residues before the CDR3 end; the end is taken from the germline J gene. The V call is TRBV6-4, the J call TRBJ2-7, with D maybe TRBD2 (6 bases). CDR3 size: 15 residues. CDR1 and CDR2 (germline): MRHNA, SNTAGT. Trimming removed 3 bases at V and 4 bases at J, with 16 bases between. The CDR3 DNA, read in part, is TGTGCCAGCAGTGAGTTCCCAGCGGGTTCTTACGAG. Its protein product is CASSEFPAGSYE. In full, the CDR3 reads CASSEFPAGSYEQYF.

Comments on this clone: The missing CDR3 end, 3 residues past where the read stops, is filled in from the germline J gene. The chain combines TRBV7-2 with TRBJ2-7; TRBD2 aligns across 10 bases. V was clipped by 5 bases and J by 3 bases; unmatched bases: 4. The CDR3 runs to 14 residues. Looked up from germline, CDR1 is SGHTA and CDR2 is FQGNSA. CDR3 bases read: TGTGCCAGCAGCATTCTAGCGGGAGTCTACGAG. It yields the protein CASSILAGVYE. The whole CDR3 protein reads CASSILAGVYEQYF.

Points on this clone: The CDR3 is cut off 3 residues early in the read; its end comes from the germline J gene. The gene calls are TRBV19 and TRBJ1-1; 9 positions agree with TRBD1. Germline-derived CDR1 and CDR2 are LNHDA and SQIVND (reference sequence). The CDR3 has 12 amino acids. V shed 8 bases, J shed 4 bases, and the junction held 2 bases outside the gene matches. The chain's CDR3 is CASWDRVTEAFF. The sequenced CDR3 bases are TGTGCCAGTTGGGACAGGGTCACTGAA.

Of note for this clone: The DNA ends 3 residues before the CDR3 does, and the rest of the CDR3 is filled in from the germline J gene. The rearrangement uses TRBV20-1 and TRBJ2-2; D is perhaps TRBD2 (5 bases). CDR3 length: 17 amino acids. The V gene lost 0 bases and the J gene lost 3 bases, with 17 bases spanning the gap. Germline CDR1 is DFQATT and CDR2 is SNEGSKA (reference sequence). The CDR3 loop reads CSARDPSRPGDTGELFF. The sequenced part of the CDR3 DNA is TGCAGTGCTAGAGATCCCAGCAGGCCCGGGGACACCGGGGAG.

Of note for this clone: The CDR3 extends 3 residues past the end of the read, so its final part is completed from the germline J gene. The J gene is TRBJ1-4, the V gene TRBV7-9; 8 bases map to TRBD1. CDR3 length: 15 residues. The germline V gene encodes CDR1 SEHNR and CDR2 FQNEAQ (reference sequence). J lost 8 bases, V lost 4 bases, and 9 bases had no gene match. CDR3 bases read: TGTGCCAGCAGCTCCTTGACAGGGGCGGAGGAAAAA. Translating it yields CASSSLTGAEEK. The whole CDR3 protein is CASSSLTGAEEKLFF.

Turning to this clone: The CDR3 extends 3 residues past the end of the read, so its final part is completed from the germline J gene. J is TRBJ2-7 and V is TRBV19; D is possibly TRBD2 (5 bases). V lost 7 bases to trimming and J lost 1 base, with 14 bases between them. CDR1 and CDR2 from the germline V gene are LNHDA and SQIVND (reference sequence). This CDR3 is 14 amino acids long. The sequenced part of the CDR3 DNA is TGTGCCAGTAAGTTGGGCAGCGGTTCCTACGAG. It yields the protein CASKLGSGSYE. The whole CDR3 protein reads CASKLGSGSYEQYF.

The CDR3 spells CASSERGGGAYNEQFF. The part of the CDR3 DNA that was read is TGTGCCAGCAGTGAAAGGGGCGGGGGCGCCTACAATGAG. The V gene is TRBV2, the J gene TRBJ2-1; D may be TRBD2 (7 bases). Read data end 3 residues before the CDR3 end; the end is taken from the germline J gene. CDR3 length: 16 residues. Trimming shortened V by 2 bases and J by 2 bases, and 13 bases separated the two germline ends. Germline CDR1 is SNHLY and CDR2 is FYNNEI.

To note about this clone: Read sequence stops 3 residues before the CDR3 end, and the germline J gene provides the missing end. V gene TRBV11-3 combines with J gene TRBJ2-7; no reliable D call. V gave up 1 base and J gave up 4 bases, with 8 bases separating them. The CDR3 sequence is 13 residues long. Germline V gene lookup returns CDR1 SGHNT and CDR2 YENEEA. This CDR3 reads CASSLGPSYEQYF. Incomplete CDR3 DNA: TGTGCCAGCAGCTTAGGGCCGTCGTACGAG.

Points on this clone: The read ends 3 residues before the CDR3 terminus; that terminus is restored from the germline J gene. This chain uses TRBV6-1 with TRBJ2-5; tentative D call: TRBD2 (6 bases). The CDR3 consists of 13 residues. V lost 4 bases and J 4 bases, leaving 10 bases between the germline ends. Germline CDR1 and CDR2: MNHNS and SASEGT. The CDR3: CASSAGTGETQYF. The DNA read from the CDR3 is TGTGCCAGCAGTGCCGGGACTGGAGAGACC.

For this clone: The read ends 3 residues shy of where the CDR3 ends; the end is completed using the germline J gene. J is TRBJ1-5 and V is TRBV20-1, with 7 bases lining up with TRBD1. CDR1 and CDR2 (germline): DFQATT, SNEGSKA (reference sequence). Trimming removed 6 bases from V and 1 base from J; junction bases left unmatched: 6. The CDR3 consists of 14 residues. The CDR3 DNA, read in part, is TGCAGTGCAGTGACAGGGAGGAGCAATCAGCCC. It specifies CSAVTGRSNQP. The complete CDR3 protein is CSAVTGRSNQPQHF.

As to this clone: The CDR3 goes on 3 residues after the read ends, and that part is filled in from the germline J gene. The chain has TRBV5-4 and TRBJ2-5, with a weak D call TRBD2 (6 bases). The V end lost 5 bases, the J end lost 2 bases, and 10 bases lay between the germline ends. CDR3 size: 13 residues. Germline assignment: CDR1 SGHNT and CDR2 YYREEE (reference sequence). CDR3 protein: CASSRGLQETQYF. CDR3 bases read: TGTGCCAGCAGTAGAGGACTACAAGAGACC.

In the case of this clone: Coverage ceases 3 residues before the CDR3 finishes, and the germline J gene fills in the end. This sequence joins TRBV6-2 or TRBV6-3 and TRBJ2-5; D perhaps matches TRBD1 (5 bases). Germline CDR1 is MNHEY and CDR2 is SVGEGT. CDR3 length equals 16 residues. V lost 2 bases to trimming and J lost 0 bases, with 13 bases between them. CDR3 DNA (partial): TGTGCCAGCAGTTACCCCGGACATTCGCACCAAGAGACC. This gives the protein CASSYPGHSHQET. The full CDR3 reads CASSYPGHSHQETQYF.

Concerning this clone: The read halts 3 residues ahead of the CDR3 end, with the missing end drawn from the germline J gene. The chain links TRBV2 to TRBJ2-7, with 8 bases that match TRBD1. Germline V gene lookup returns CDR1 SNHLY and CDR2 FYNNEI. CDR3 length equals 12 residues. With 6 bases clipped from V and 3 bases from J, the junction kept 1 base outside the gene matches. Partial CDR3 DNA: TGTGCCAGCAGAGGACAGGGCTACGAG. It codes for CASRGQGYE. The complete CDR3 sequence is CASRGQGYEQYF.

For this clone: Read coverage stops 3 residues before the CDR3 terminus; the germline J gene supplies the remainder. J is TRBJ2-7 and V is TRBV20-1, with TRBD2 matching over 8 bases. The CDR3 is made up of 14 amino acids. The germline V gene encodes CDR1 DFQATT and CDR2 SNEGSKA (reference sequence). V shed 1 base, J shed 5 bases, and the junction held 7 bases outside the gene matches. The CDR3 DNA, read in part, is TGCAGTGCTAGAGGGAGTAGCGGGATGGACGAG. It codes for CSARGSSGMDE. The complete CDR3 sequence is CSARGSSGMDEQYF.